This TCR beta chain stems from a study of cytomegalovirus exposure and HLA in healthy donors. Overall study results and limits: In a later analysis, HLA-associated beta chains showed higher expansion and lower generation probabilities than comparable chains.

Points on this clone: Its specificity is not known.

Primers: 60 Vbeta forward and 13 Jbeta reverse. Profiling relied on immunoSEQ multiplex PCR, and the TCRdb table lists in-frame clones only, not all of them. This table holds tens of thousands of clones. V lost 0 bases to trimming and J lost 6 bases, with 9 bases between them. CDR3 size: 13 residues. Germline CDR1 SGHVS, CDR2 FNYEAQ. The V and J genes are TRBV7-6 and TRBJ2-7, with D unclear. This clonotype was obtained from a woman between 40 and 50 years old in good health and CMV-seropositive. What was sequenced was PBMCs. CDR3 sequence: CASSLAASREQYF. The DNA for the CDR3 is TGTGCCAGCAGCTTAGCAGCGAGTCGCGAGCAGTACTTC.